Listed below are T cell receptor beta chains from one sample, sequenced in a study of siplizumab effects on memory and regulatory T cells. The protocol was immunoSEQ multiplex PCR, while the TCRdb copy is restricted to in-frame clones and leaves out a portion. The sample has about 50,000 clones; more than 85% are singletons. Sequencing was performed on CD8+ T cells sorted from blood. The receptors here all came from a human donor in good health. Both conserved end residues are part of each CDR3. A D gene is named only where the DNA matches it firmly. Expanded clones get a size class; other rows say once, few or many, or leave the size out.

DNA	CDR3	size	D	J	V
TGTGCCAGCAGTTTATCTAGGGGGGCTGGAAACACCATATATTTT	CASSLSRGAGNTIYF	NA	NA	TRBJ1-3	TRBV27
TGTGCCAGCAGCCCCCGCGAAGGCTACGAGCAGTACTTC	CASSPREGYEQYF	NA	NA	TRBJ2-7	TRBV7-9
TGTGCCAGCAGTTTTGGAACAGGAGTTTCCTACGAGCAGTACTTC	CASSFGTGVSYEQYF	NA	NA	TRBJ2-7	TRBV27
TGTGCCAGCGGTGGGGACAGGGCTAATCAGCCCCAGCATTTT	CASGGDRANQPQHF	NA	TRBD1	TRBJ1-5	TRBV28
TGCAGTGCTGGTATTGCTCCGCAGTATTTT	CSAGIAPQYF	NA	NA	TRBJ2-3	TRBV20-1
TGTGCCAGCAGTTGGGGGGGCGCGAACACTGAAGCTTTCTTT	CASSWGGANTEAFF	NA	NA	TRBJ1-1	TRBV27
TGTGCCAGCAGTTTATTTATTAGTACCAAGCAGTTCTTC	CASSLFISTKQFF	NA	NA	TRBJ2-1	TRBV27
TGTGCCACTACGGGAGTGAACACCGGGGAGCTGTTTTTT	CATTGVNTGELFF	NA	NA	TRBJ2-2	TRBV27
TGTGCCAGCAGCTTGACAGGGTACGAGCAGTACTTC	CASSLTGYEQYF	NA	NA	TRBJ2-7	TRBV5-5
TGTGCCAGCAGCTTGACTGGACTAGCGGGCCACTACGAGCAGTACTTC	CASSLTGLAGHYEQYF	once	TRBD2	TRBJ2-7	TRBV5-4
TGTGCCAGCAGCTCGGACAGGTCTACCTACGAGCAGTACTTC	CASSSDRSTYEQYF	NA	TRBD1	TRBJ2-7	TRBV5-4
TGTGCCAGCAGCCCCGGACAGGGGGCTGGCAATGAGCAGTTCTTC	CASSPGQGAGNEQFF	NA	TRBD1	TRBJ2-1	TRBV5-4
TGCAGCGTTGATGGGGGCTACAATGAGCAGTTCTTC	CSVDGGYNEQFF	once	NA	TRBJ2-1	TRBV29-1
TGTGCCAGCGGGAGTGGGGATCCGCCCCAGCATTTT	CASGSGDPPQHF	NA	NA	TRBJ1-5	TRBV10-3
TGTGCCAGTAGTGCCAGATTATCAGGGGGCAATCAGCCCCAGCATTTT	CASSARLSGGNQPQHF	NA	NA	TRBJ1-5	TRBV19
TGTGCCAGCAGCGTAGGGGGGGACAGGCGCTGGGAGCAGTACTTC	CASSVGGDRRWEQYF	NA	TRBD1	TRBJ2-7	TRBV9
TGCGCCAGCTCACACAATGAGCAGTTCTTC	CASSHNEQFF	few	NA	TRBJ2-1	TRBV10-2
TGTGCCAGTAGGGGGCTATGGGACGAGCAGTACTTC	CASRGLWDEQYF	NA	NA	TRBJ2-7	TRBV19
TGCGCCAGCGCGTTGACTAGTTTCGAGACCCAGTACTTC	CASALTSFETQYF	NA	NA	TRBJ2-5	TRBV10-2
TGTGCCAGCAGCGTTATGCTAGCGGGAGGGCCTGGAGATACGCAGTATTTT	CASSVMLAGGPGDTQYF	NA	TRBD2	TRBJ2-3	TRBV11-2
TGTGCCAGCTCACCACTTCAGGAACTGGGAGCCGGCAGTCAGTATGGCTACACCTTC	CASSPLQELGAGSQYGYTF	NA	NA	TRBJ1-2	TRBV18
TGTGCCACCAGCAGAGATAGGGACAACTTATACACCATATATTTT	CATSRDRDNLYTIYF	NA	NA	TRBJ1-3	TRBV15
TGTGCCAGCAGCTTAAGGGGCCGGGTAGCCTCTGAACATGAAGAGACCCAGTACTTC	CASSLRGRVASEHEETQYF	once	NA	TRBJ2-5	TRBV7-9
TGTGCCAGCAGTCCACACATCTACGAGCAGTACTTC	CASSPHIYEQYF	NA	NA	TRBJ2-7	TRBV6-1
TGCGCCAGCAGCCCGACGCGAGAGAGGGATGAGCAGTTCTTC	CASSPTRERDEQFF	NA	NA	TRBJ2-1	TRBV7-9
TGTGCCAGCATTCCGCTAGCGGCCTACAATGAGCAGTTCTTC	CASIPLAAYNEQFF	NA	TRBD2	TRBJ2-1	TRBV28
TGTGCCAGCAGCCCGTGGACCTCTGGGGCCAACGTCCTGACTTTC	CASSPWTSGANVLTF	NA	NA	TRBJ2-6	TRBV27